Listed below are T cell receptor beta chains from one sample, sequenced in a study of technical replicates of blood from a handful of donors. Generated by immunoSEQ multiplex PCR, the TCRdb table keeps only in-frame clones and is missing some. The sample has some 64,000 clones; around 87% are singletons. The sequenced sample was PBMCs. The receptors derive from a human donor in good health. Some clones in this sample may be carry-over from other donors' samples. Both conserved end residues are part of each CDR3. D genes are given only for firm matches. Not every row has a clone size; where given, it reads once, few, many or a size class.

d_gene	abundance	len	v_gene	j_gene	CDR3aa	CDR3nt
TRBD1	.	16	TRBV7-6	TRBJ2-7	CASSLATGGGIYEQYF	TGTGCCAGCAGCTTGGCAACAGGGGGCGGAATCTACGAGCAGTACTTC
.	.	13	TRBV11-3	TRBJ2-2	CASSRTRGGELFF	TGTGCCAGCAGCCGGACCCGGGGCGGGGAGCTGTTTTTT
TRBD1	.	16	TRBV5-4	TRBJ2-1	CASSPTGQYSYNEQFF	TGTGCCAGCAGCCCCACGGGACAGTACTCCTACAATGAGCAGTTCTTC
TRBD1	.	15	TRBV19	TRBJ1-1	CASSREGALNTEAFF	TGTGCCAGTAGTAGAGAGGGGGCATTGAACACTGAAGCTTTCTTT
.	.	13	TRBV7-9	TRBJ1-1	CASSHPGETEAFF	TGTGCCAGCAGCCACCCAGGGGAAACTGAAGCTTTCTTT
TRBD1	.	19	TRBV19	TRBJ1-5	CASSRALARTGVGNQPQHF	TGTGCCAGTAGTAGGGCCCTCGCCCGGACAGGGGTAGGGAATCAGCCCCAGCATTTT
.	.	14	TRBV6-5	TRBJ2-4	CASRTTGIKNIQYF	TGTGCCAGCAGAACCACCGGGATCAAAAACATTCAGTACTTC
.	.	16	TRBV6-4	TRBJ2-1	CASSDLGDSSYNEQFF	TGTGCCAGCAGTGACTTGGGCGATAGCTCCTACAATGAGCAGTTCTTC
.	.	11	TRBV29-1	TRBJ1-2	CSVGSPEGYTF	TGCAGCGTTGGGTCGCCTGAGGGCTACACCTTC
.	.	12	TRBV6-6	TRBJ2-7	CASSTNGYEQYF	TGTGCCAGCAGTACCAACGGTTACGAGCAGTACTTC
TRBD1	.	14	TRBV6-5	TRBJ2-7	CASSPDRDIYEQYF	TGTGCCAGCAGTCCTGACAGGGACATTTACGAGCAGTACTTC
TRBD1	.	14	TRBV29-1	TRBJ1-5	CSVGQGAGNQPQHF	TGCAGCGTTGGACAGGGGGCAGGAAATCAGCCCCAGCATTTT
TRBD1	.	15	TRBV4-1	TRBJ1-1	CASSQADRDSTEAFF	TGCGCCAGCAGCCAAGCGGACAGGGATAGCACTGAAGCTTTCTTT
.	.	12	TRBV30	TRBJ1-2	CAWSTGNYGYTF	TGTGCCTGGAGTACAGGGAACTATGGCTACACCTTC
.	once	11	TRBV2	TRBJ2-7	CASSGGGEQYF	TGTGCCAGCAGTGGGGGCGGCGAGCAGTACTTC
.	.	14	TRBV6-4	TRBJ2-3	CASSGGDSTDTQYF	TGTGCCAGCAGTGGGGGAGACAGCACAGATACGCAGTATTTT
.	.	13	TRBV28	TRBJ2-5	CASSRLVVETQYF	TGTGCCAGCAGTAGACTAGTTGTAGAGACCCAGTACTTC
.	.	16	TRBV4-1	TRBJ2-1	CASSQVASGLYNEQFF	TGCGCCAGCAGCCAAGTTGCCTCTGGGCTCTACAATGAGCAGTTCTTC